The next 20 T cell receptor beta chains were all read from a single sample in a study of patients and donors after allogeneic stem cell transplantation. In TCRdb, the RT-PCR reads were re-called with MiXCR into one record per CDR3 protein. The sample yields about 400,000 distinct CDR3 sequences, roughly 16% seen once. Sequencing was done on a sample of blood, either unsorted or a sorted T cell fraction (not recorded which). These receptors originate from a human donor who was either an allogeneic HSCT recipient or a stem cell or donor lymphocyte infusion donor (not recorded which). It is not recorded whose cells these are; they may come from a transplant donor.

Written as DNA, the CDR3 is TGTGCCAGCAGCCAAGAAACCGGGAGGGCCAACACCGGGGAGCTGTTTTTT. Translation: CASSQETGRANTGELFF. This chain joins TRBV4-2 and TRBJ2-2; 8 bases fit TRBD2. V lost 0 bases to trimming and J lost 2 bases; unmatched junction nucleotides: 5. This CDR3 comprises 17 residues. Germline-derived CDR1 and CDR2 are LGHNA and YNFKEQ.

The J gene is TRBJ1-6, the V gene TRBV6-1; 7 bases match TRBD1. This CDR3 contains 14 residues. Trimming took 6 bases from V and 14 from J; bases not matched to a gene: 13. From germline, CDR1 is MNHNS and CDR2 SASEGT. Here the CDR3 DNA reads TGTGCCAGCAGACACTACCTAGAGGGGGCGACCCTCCACTTT. Residues: CASRHYLEGATLHF.

The chain uses TRBV6-5 and TRBJ1-3; TRBD1 is a possible D gene (5 bases). The germline V and J ends were trimmed by 4 bases and 1 base, with 14 bases remaining between them. The CDR3 runs 16 residues. The V gene's germline CDR1 is MNHEY and CDR2 SVGAGI. The CDR3 is CASSLFQGKSGNTIYF. The CDR3 nucleotides are TGTGCCAGCAGTTTATTTCAGGGAAAGTCTGGAAACACCATATATTTT.

Only a few counts were recorded for this clonotype. This chain links TRBV5-1 with TRBJ2-1, with D unresolved. V lost 4 bases and J lost 10, with 15 bases in between. Per germline, CDR1 SGHRS and CDR2 YFSETQ. The CDR3 covers 13 residues. The CDR3 DNA is TGCGCCAGCAGCGAACCTCTAGGGTTAGAGCAGTTCTTC. It yields the protein CASSEPLGLEQFF.

This clonotype came up a few times. The chain has TRBV7-8 and TRBJ1-1; D is possibly TRBD1 (6 bases). Trimming cost V 1 base and J 1 base, with 13 bases left between them. The CDR3 has 16 residues. Germline V lookup: CDR1 SGHVS, CDR2 FQNEAQ. DNA for the CDR3: TGTGCCAGCAGCTTAGTGTTTCAGGGGTCGAACACTGAAGCTTTCTTT. Translating it yields CASSLVFQGSNTEAFF.

The gene calls are TRBV9 and TRBJ2-3, with TRBD1 as a possible D gene (5 bases). Germline-derived CDR1 and CDR2 are SGDLS and YYNGEE. The CDR3 runs 17 residues. The V end lost 0 bases, the J end lost 5 bases, and 19 bases lay between the germline ends. The CDR3 nucleotides read TGTGCCAGCAGCGTAGGAGGTGGGGCAGTTCTTTTAGATACGCAGTATTTT. This codes for CASSVGGGAVLLDTQYF.

The table lists this clonotype with a few counts. The V call is TRBV5-1, the J call TRBJ1-1, with a possible D match to TRBD1 (5 bases). In germline, CDR1 is SGHRS, CDR2 YFSETQ. V was clipped by 0 bases and J by 7 bases, with 13 bases between them. The CDR3 loop spans 14 amino acids. CDR3 coding DNA: TGCGCCAGCAGCTTGGTGGGGCAGGCCGGTGAAGCTTTCTTT. Translation: CASSLVGQAGEAFF.

This clonotype has more than one count but fewer than ten. The V gene is TRBV15, the J gene TRBJ1-6; D unresolved. Trimming removed 0 bases from V and 6 bases from J, with 21 bases in between. Germline CDR1 and CDR2: LNHNV and YYDKDF (reference sequence). The CDR3 has 19 residues. For the CDR3, the DNA is TGTGCCACCAGCAGAGATAGGTTGGACCACGAAAGGGTTAATTCACCCCTCCACTTT. It yields the protein CATSRDRLDHERVNSPLHF.

This clonotype turned up a few times. The V and J genes are TRBV4-1 and TRBJ2-1; no firm D call. The germline gives CDR1 MGHRA, CDR2 YSYEKL. The CDR3 length is 15 residues. Trimming took 5 bases from V and 7 from J, leaving 18 bases between them. The CDR3 DNA reads TGCGCCAGCAGCTACATCCACTCTCTAGGGAATGAGCAGTTCTTC. Its protein product is CASSYIHSLGNEQFF.

The chain recombines TRBV20-1 with TRBJ2-2, with D perhaps TRBD1 or TRBD2 (6 bases each). The CDR3 loop spans 17 amino acids. CDR1 and CDR2 from the germline V gene are DFQATT and SNEGSKA (reference sequence). V gave up 0 bases and J gave up 3 bases, with 17 bases separating them. DNA for the CDR3: TGCAGTGCTAGAGATCCTTCGGGGGCCCCGGACACCGGGGAGCTGTTTTTT. It encodes CSARDPSGAPDTGELFF.

About this clonotype itself: Germline is not matched at one junction end, which may reflect a read error. The genes are TRBV12-3 or TRBV12-4 and TRBJ1-1; D is undetermined. The CDR3 has 14 residues. CDR3 region: CASGLPFLNTEAFF. In DNA, the CDR3 is TGTGCCAGCGGTTTACCCTTTTTGAACACTGAAGCTTTCTTT.

This chain links TRBV10-3 with TRBJ2-1; 12 bases align to TRBD1. Germline V gives CDR1 ENHRY, CDR2 SYGVKD. Trimming at V came to 2 bases and at J to 8 bases, leaving 4 bases not matched to a gene. The CDR3 contains 15 residues. CDR3 in amino acids: CAISELGTGGHEQFF. The CDR3 DNA reads TGTGCCATCAGTGAGCTGGGGACAGGGGGCCATGAGCAGTTCTTC.

The sample holds a few counts of this clonotype. V is TRBV20-1 and J is TRBJ2-3; D possibly uses TRBD1 or TRBD2 (6 bases each). V was pared by 0 bases and J by 5 bases, with 21 bases between. Germline V gene lookup returns CDR1 DFQATT and CDR2 SNEGSKA (reference sequence). The CDR3 is made up of 17 amino acids. As DNA, the CDR3 is TGCAGTGCTAGAGATGAAGGGGGGAACTACAGAGGAGATACGCAGTATTTT. Translating gives CSARDEGGNYRGDTQYF.

V usage is TRBV30 and J usage is TRBJ2-5, with TRBD1 identical over 7 bases. Unmatched junction bases numbered 3, after V lost 5 bases and J lost 0 bases. The CDR3 has 13 amino acids. Germline CDR1 reads GTSNPN; CDR2 reads SVGIG (reference sequence). The DNA for the CDR3 is TGTGCCTGGTCGACAGGGTACCAAGAGACCCAGTACTTC. Amino acid sequence: CAWSTGYQETQYF.

This clonotype was observed many times. V usage is TRBV6-5 and J usage is TRBJ2-3; D possibly uses TRBD1 or TRBD2 (6 bases each). V was trimmed by 3 bases and J by 6 bases, leaving 16 bases between them. The V gene's germline CDR1 is MNHEY and CDR2 SVGAGI. CDR3 length equals 15 residues. Here the CDR3 DNA reads TGTGCCAGCAGTTATTTCCCACAGGGAGGCGATACGCAGTATTTT. It translates to CASSYFPQGGDTQYF.

The chain has TRBV5-1 and TRBJ2-3; 12 nucleotides match TRBD2. The CDR3 sequence is 16 residues long. Germline lookup yields CDR1 SGHRS and CDR2 YFSETQ. V trimming: 4 bases; J trimming: 0 bases; junction bases outside the gene matches: 3. The CDR3 coding sequence is TGCGCCAGCAGCACTGGGACTAGCGGGAGCACAGATACGCAGTATTTT. This codes for CASSTGTSGSTDTQYF.

This chain links TRBV30 with TRBJ1-1; 8 bases map to TRBD1. The V gene's germline CDR1 is GTSNPN and CDR2 SVGIG (reference sequence). This CDR3 spans 13 amino acids. Losses at the gene ends were 8 bases for V and 3 bases for J; bases not matched to a gene: 8. DNA of the CDR3: TGTGCCCAGACCCCGGGACAGGACACTGAAGCTTTCTTT. Its translation is CAQTPGQDTEAFF.

This clonotype was observed at least ten times. V usage is TRBV12-3 or TRBV12-4 and J usage is TRBJ2-2; no definite D call. V shed 6 bases and J shed 0 bases, with 14 bases lying between them. The CDR3 covers 16 residues. The CDR3 reads CASSLLGPSNTGELFF. The CDR3 coding sequence is TGTGCCAGCAGCCTACTCGGACCGTCGAACACCGGGGAGCTGTTTTTT.

This clonotype was counted at least ten times. The chain couples TRBV19 to TRBJ2-2; TRBD2 matches at 14 bases. The trim removed 8 bases at V and 6 bases at J, leaving 8 bases unmatched. CDR3 size: 16 residues. Germline V lookup: CDR1 LNHDA, CDR2 SQIVND (reference sequence). The CDR3 loop reads CASRRGLAGEAGELFF. The CDR3 DNA sequence: TGTGCCAGTCGCCGGGGACTAGCGGGGGAGGCCGGGGAGCTGTTTTTT. Drawing the rest from reference TRBV19 and TRBJ2-2, the complete variable domain is DGGITQSPKYLFRKEGQNVTLSCEQNLNHDAMYWYRQDPGQGLRLIYYSQIVNDFQKGDIAEGYSVSREKKESFPLTVTSAQKNPTAFYLCASRRGLAGEAGELFFGEGSRLTVL.

This clonotype was seen more than once but under ten times. The J gene is TRBJ1-4, the V gene TRBV27; 8 nucleotides agree with TRBD1. The CDR3 spans 17 residues. The ends lost 5 bases at V and 7 bases at J; junction bases unmatched: 15. Germline-derived CDR1 and CDR2 are MNHEY and SMNVEV (reference sequence). The CDR3 loop is CASSPLTGVGQGEKLFF. The CDR3 coding sequence is TGTGCCAGCAGTCCATTGACAGGGGTAGGACAGGGTGAAAAACTGTTTTTT.